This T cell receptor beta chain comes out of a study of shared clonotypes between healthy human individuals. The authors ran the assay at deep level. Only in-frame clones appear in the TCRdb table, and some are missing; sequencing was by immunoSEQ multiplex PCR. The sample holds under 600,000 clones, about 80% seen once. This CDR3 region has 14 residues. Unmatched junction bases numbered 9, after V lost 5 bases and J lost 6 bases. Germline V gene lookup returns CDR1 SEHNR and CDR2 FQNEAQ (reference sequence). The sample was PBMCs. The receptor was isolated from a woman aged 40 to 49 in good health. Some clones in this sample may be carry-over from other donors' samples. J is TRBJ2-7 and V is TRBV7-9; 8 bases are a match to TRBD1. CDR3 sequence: CASSTTTGESEQYF. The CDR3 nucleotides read TGTGCCAGCAGCACGACGACAGGGGAAAGCGAGCAGTACTTC.